The 22 T cell receptor beta chains listed next were all sequenced from one sample in a study of T cell responses to AZD1222 COVID-19 vaccine. Sequencing used immunoSEQ multiplex PCR; TCRdb keeps in-frame clones, though not all of them. The sample contains 130,000 to 150,000 clones, around 89% of which appear only once. The sample in question was peripheral blood, obtained on day 0 of MenACWY control vaccination. The receptors here all came from an adult in good health.

The J gene is TRBJ1-1, the V gene TRBV30; D is undetermined. V shed 6 bases and J shed 0 bases, with 11 bases lying between them. Germline V lookup: CDR1 GTSNPN, CDR2 SVGIG (reference sequence). This CDR3 spans 13 amino acids. The CDR3 loop reads CACTRGMNTEAFF. The CDR3 DNA reads as TGTGCCTGTACGAGAGGGATGAACACTGAAGCTTTCTTT.

J is TRBJ1-2 and V is TRBV19, with D hard to call. This CDR3 is 13 amino acids long. CDR1 LNHDA and CDR2 SQIVND come from the germline V gene (reference sequence). V shed 3 bases and J shed 8 bases, with 13 bases lying between them. The CDR3 reads CASSIGRAAGYTF. CDR3 DNA sequence: TGTGCCAGTAGTATCGGACGGGCAGCAGGCTACACCTTC.

V is TRBV9 and J is TRBJ2-4; 9 nucleotides match TRBD2. This CDR3 has 15 amino acids. The V segment lost 3 bases and the J segment 4 bases; nucleotides outside the gene matches: 5. CDR1 and CDR2 (germline): SGDLS, YYNGEE. The DNA for the CDR3 is TGTGCCAGCAGCGGACTAGCGGAGGCGAAAAACATTCAGTACTTC. Translation gives CASSGLAEAKNIQYF.

The count of this clone is one. J is TRBJ2-1 and V is TRBV7-2; 14 bases fit TRBD2. V shed 4 bases, J shed 9 bases, and the junction held 11 bases outside the gene matches. The CDR3 runs to 17 residues. Germline-derived CDR1 and CDR2 are SGHTA and FQGNSA. As DNA, the CDR3 is TGTGCCAGCAGCTCTGGGACTAGCGGGAGCAAACGGGGTGAGCAGTTCTTC. Translated: CASSSGTSGSKRGEQFF.

This chain links TRBV15 with TRBJ2-1; 8 positions agree with TRBD1. The junction had 8 bases not matched to a gene; V was cut back by 2 bases and J by 8 bases. The CDR3 runs to 15 residues. CDR1 LNHNV and CDR2 YYDKDF come from the germline V gene (reference sequence). The CDR3 DNA reads TGTGCCACCAGCAGACTTGGACAGGGTGATCATGAGCAGTTCTTC. Amino acid sequence: CATSRLGQGDHEQFF.

This chain uses TRBV5-6 with TRBJ1-4, with 7 bases fitting TRBD1. From germline, CDR1 is SGHDT and CDR2 YYEEEE. This CDR3 spans 15 amino acids. J was trimmed by 8 bases and V by 6 bases; bases with no gene match: 13. The CDR3 sequence is CASTLFDREREKLFF. DNA of the CDR3: TGTGCCAGCACGCTATTCGACAGGGAAAGGGAAAAACTGTTTTTT.

This sequence joins TRBV3-1 (or the pseudogene TRBV3-2) and TRBJ1-2; D is unresolved. The CDR3 sequence is 15 residues long. V was trimmed by 1 base and J by 3 bases, leaving 12 bases between them. Germline CDR1 and CDR2: LGHDT and YNNKEL (reference sequence). The CDR3 DNA reads as TGTGCCAGCAGCCAAGCGGCCTCTAGCGACTATGGCTACACCTTC. Amino acids: CASSQAASSDYGYTF.

The chain has TRBV5-6 and TRBJ1-3, with D perhaps TRBD1 (5 bases). The germline V gene encodes CDR1 SGHDT and CDR2 YYEEEE. Trimming took 7 bases from V and 1 from J, leaving 12 bases between them. The CDR3 spans 14 residues. This CDR3 is CASRQRGSGNTIYF. The DNA for the CDR3 is TGTGCCAGCCGACAGCGGGGGTCTGGAAACACCATATATTTT.

The CDR3 nucleotides read TGTGCCAGCAGCGGCCTAGTGAAGGGGACCTCTGGAAACACCATATATTTT. Protein product: CASSGLVKGTSGNTIYF. The chain joins TRBV13 to TRBJ1-3, with a tentative D call TRBD1 (5 bases). V was trimmed by 5 bases and J by 0 bases, leaving 17 bases between them. The CDR3 sequence is 17 residues long. CDR1 and CDR2 (germline): PRHDT, FYEKMQ (reference sequence).

This clone has only one observation. The chain carries TRBV2 and TRBJ1-5; TRBD1 agrees at 10 bases. Germline V gene sequence: CDR1 SNHLY, CDR2 FYNNEI. This CDR3 region has 14 residues. Trimming took 8 bases from V and 7 from J; bases not matched to a gene: 8. The CDR3 protein is CASARQGAWQPQHF. The CDR3 DNA follows: TGTGCCAGCGCGAGACAGGGGGCCTGGCAGCCCCAGCATTTT.

This chain connects TRBV28 to TRBJ1-2; 7 nucleotides match TRBD1. The CDR3 has 13 amino acids. Germline CDR1 MDHEN, CDR2 SYDVKM. The junction had 7 bases not matched to a gene; V was cut back by 8 bases and J by 4 bases. DNA for the CDR3: TGTGCCAGCGAAGGGGGCGTGAGCTATGGCTACACCTTC. It specifies CASEGGVSYGYTF.

The CDR3 loop is CASSFSAGGSDEQFF. The CDR3 DNA sequence: TGTGCCAGCAGTTTCTCGGCAGGGGGGAGTGATGAGCAGTTCTTC. The chain carries TRBV27 and TRBJ2-1; tentatively, D is TRBD1 (7 bases). This CDR3 contains 15 residues. Trimming took off 3 bases at V and 8 bases at J, with 17 bases between the two ends. The germline V gene encodes CDR1 MNHEY and CDR2 SMNVEV (reference sequence).

This clone was seen a few times. The chain has TRBV5-6 and TRBJ1-1; 8 bases fit TRBD1. Trimming at V came to 5 bases and at J to 5 bases, leaving 5 bases not matched to a gene. Per the germline V gene, CDR1 is SGHDT and CDR2 is YYEEEE. The CDR3 is made up of 13 amino acids. The CDR3 sequence: CASSYTGGTEAFF. DNA for the CDR3: TGTGCCAGCAGTTATACAGGGGGGACTGAAGCTTTCTTT. The entire variable domain, with the rest obtained from reference TRBV5-6 and TRBJ1-1, is as follows: DAGVTQSPTHLIKTRGQQVTLRCSPKSGHDTVSWYQQALGQGPQFIFQYYEEEERQRGNFPDRFSGHQFPNYSSELNVNALLLGDSALYLCASSYTGGTEAFFGQGTRLTVV.

The chain employs TRBV4-1 and TRBJ1-4; maybe TRBD1 (6 bases). The CDR3 runs to 15 residues. The V end lost 5 bases, the J end lost 8 bases, and 18 bases lay between the germline ends. Germline V CDR1 and CDR2: MGHRA, YSYEKL. The CDR3, as DNA: TGCGCCAGCAGCTACAGGGAAGTAGGTGGCGAAAAACTGTTTTTT. Protein: CASSYREVGGEKLFF.

CDR3: CASSQGTGATNYGYTF. CDR3 sequence (DNA): TGTGCCAGCAGCCAAGGGACAGGGGCTACGAACTATGGCTACACCTTC. The chain couples TRBV3-1 (or the pseudogene TRBV3-2) to TRBJ1-2, with 9 bases that match TRBD1. V shed 1 base, J shed 2 bases, and the junction held 5 bases outside the gene matches. Germline loops: CDR1 LGHDT, CDR2 YNNKEL (reference sequence). This CDR3 region has 16 residues.

This chain connects TRBV4-1 to TRBJ1-3; 9 nucleotides agree with TRBD1. Germline trimming cut 3 bases from V and 10 bases from J; bases unmatched to any gene: 16. This CDR3 is 17 amino acids long. The V gene's germline CDR1 is MGHRA and CDR2 YSYEKL. CDR3 protein: CASSHRRKSDRGGTIYF. The DNA of the CDR3 is TGCGCCAGCAGCCACCGAAGAAAATCGGACAGGGGAGGGACCATATATTTT.

This clone came up once. V and J are TRBV7-9 and TRBJ2-1; 13 bases are a match to TRBD2. Per germline, CDR1 SEHNR and CDR2 FQNEAQ (reference sequence). Losses at the gene ends were 6 bases for V and 5 bases for J; bases not matched to a gene: 7. The CDR3 covers 16 residues. The CDR3 coding sequence is TGTGCCAGCAGTTTTGGACTAGCGGGAGAACACAATGAGCAGTTCTTC. Translating gives CASSFGLAGEHNEQFF.

This clone was counted once. The V call is TRBV30, the J call TRBJ1-1; D not certain. Looked up from germline, CDR1 is GTSNPN and CDR2 is SVGIG (reference sequence). There are 13 residues in the CDR3. Between the trimmed V and J ends, which lost 2 bases and 1 base, there was a span of 8 bases. The CDR3, as DNA: TGTGCCTGGAGTAAAACAGCGAACACTGAAGCTTTCTTT. The encoded protein is CAWSKTANTEAFF.

The gene calls are TRBV7-9 and TRBJ2-1; D gene uncertain. The V end lost 2 bases, the J end lost 2 bases, and 10 bases lay between the germline ends. CDR3 length: 15 amino acids. The germline CDR1 and CDR2 sequences are SEHNR and FQNEAQ (reference sequence). DNA of the CDR3: TGTGCCAGCAGCTTACCAGGATCCCCCTACAATGAGCAGTTCTTC. Encoded protein: CASSLPGSPYNEQFF.

The chain recombines TRBV18 with TRBJ2-7; D might be TRBD2 (6 bases). Trimming left V 0 bases short and J 0 bases short, with 12 bases between. The CDR3 totals 16 residues. Germline-derived CDR1 and CDR2 are KGHSH and LQKENI. CDR3 residues: CASSPPAGRSSYEQYF. CDR3 DNA: TGTGCCAGCTCACCACCAGCGGGTAGGAGCTCCTACGAGCAGTACTTC.

The chain employs TRBV4-3 and TRBJ1-1; D call uncertain. The germline CDR1 and CDR2 sequences are LGHNA and YSLEER. V was shortened by 3 bases and J by 4 bases, with 12 bases between the two germline ends. This CDR3 comprises 14 residues. The CDR3 region is CASSQSGSTTEAFF. Here the CDR3 DNA reads TGCGCCAGCAGCCAGTCCGGGAGTACCACTGAAGCTTTCTTT.

The CDR3, as DNA: TGTGCCAGTACCCCAGGGAGCGGAGACACCGGGGAGCTGTTTTTT. This gives the protein CASTPGSGDTGELFF. This chain uses TRBV19 with TRBJ2-2; perhaps D is TRBD1 or TRBD2 (5 bases each). Germline CDR1 reads LNHDA; CDR2 reads SQIVND (reference sequence). There are 15 residues in the CDR3. The ends were cut back, 7 bases at V and 3 bases at J, with 15 bases in the middle.